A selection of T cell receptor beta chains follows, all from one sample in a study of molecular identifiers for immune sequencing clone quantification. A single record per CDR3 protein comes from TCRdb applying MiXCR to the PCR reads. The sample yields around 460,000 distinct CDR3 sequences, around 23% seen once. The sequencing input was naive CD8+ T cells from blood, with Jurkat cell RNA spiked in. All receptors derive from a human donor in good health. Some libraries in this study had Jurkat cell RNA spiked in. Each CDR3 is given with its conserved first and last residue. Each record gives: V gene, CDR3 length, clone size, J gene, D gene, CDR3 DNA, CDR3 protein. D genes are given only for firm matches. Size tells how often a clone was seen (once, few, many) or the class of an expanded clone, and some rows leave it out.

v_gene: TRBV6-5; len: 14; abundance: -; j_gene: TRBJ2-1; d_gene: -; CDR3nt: TGTGCCAGCAGTTACTCAGGTAGCGGTAATGAGCAGTTCTTC; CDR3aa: CASSYSGSGNEQFF
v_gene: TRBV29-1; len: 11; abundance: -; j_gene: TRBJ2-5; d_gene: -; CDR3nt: TGCAGCGTTGCAGACCAAGAGACCCAGTACTTC; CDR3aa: CSVADQETQYF
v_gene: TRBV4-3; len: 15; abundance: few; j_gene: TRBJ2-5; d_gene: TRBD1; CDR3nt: TGCGCCAGCAGCCAAGATAGAGGGGGCAGAGAGACCCAGTACTTC; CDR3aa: CASSQDRGGRETQYF
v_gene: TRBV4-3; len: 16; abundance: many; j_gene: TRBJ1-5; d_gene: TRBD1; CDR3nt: TGCGCCAGCAGCCAAGAAATCGGACAGGTATCTCAGCCCCAGCATTTT; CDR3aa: CASSQEIGQVSQPQHF
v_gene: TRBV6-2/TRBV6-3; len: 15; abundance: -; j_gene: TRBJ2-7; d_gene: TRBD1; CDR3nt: TGTGCCAGCAGTTATGGACAGGGGGGGACCTACGAGCAGTACTTC; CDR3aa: CASSYGQGGTYEQYF
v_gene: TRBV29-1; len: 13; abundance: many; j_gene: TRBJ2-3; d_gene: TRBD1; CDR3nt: TGCAGCGTAACAGGGGCCAACACAGATACGCAGTATTTT; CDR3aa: CSVTGANTDTQYF
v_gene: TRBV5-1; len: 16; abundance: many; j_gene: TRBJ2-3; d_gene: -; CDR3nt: TGCGCCAGCAGCTTGGATGAGAGGGAAACCACAGATACGCAGTATTTT; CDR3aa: CASSLDERETTDTQYF
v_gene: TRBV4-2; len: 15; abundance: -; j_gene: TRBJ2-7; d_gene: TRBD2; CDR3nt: TGTGCCAGCAGCCCCGATGTCCCTAGCGGCTACGAGCAGTACTTC; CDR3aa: CASSPDVPSGYEQYF
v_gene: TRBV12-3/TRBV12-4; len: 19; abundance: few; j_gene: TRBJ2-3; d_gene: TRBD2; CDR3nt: TGTGCCAGCAACTTGGGACTAGCGGGGGCCTCCGCCCACACAGATACGCAGTATTTT; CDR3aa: CASNLGLAGASAHTDTQYF
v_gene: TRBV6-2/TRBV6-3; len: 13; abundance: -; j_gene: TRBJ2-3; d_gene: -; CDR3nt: TGTGCCAGCCTCGGTCCTACCACAGATACGCAGTATTTT; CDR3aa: CASLGPTTDTQYF
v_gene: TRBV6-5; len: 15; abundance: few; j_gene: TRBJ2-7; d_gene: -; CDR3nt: TGTGCCAGCAGTTACTCGCTTGGTCCGGGGGCCGAGCAGTACTTC; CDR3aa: CASSYSLGPGAEQYF
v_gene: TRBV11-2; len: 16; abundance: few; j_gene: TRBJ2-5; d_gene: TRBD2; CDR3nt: TGTGCCAGCAGCTGGGAAGGTAGCGGGCACCAAGAGACCCGGTACTTC; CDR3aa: CASSWEGSGHQETRYF
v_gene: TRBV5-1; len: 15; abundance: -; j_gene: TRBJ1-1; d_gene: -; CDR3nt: TGCGCCAGCAGCTTGGAGGTGGCCTTGAACACTGAAGCTTTCTTT; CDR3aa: CASSLEVALNTEAFF
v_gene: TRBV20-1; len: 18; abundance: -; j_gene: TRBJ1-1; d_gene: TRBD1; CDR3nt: TGCAGTGCTAGAAAATCATACTCGGGACAGGGGAGTTTGACTGAAGCTTTCTTT; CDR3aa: CSARKSYSGQGSLTEAFF
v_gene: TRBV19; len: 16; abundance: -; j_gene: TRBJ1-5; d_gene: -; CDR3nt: TGTGCCAGTAGTATAGATCTGGAGCTTGGGGGTCAGCCCCAGCATTTT; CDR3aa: CASSIDLELGGQPQHF
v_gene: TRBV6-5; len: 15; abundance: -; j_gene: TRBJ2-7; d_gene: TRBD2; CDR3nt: TGTGCCAGCAGTCTCGGACTAGCGTGTGTAATCGAGCAGTACTTC; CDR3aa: CASSLGLACVIEQYF
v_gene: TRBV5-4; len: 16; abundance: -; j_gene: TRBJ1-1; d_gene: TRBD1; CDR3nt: TGTGCCAGCAGCCCCCCGGGACAGCTTTTGAACACTGAAGCTTTCTTT; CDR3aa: CASSPPGQLLNTEAFF
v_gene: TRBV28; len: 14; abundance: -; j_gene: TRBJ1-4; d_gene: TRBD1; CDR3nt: TGTGCCAGCAGTTCGGACAGGTCGTCTGGAAAACTGTTTTTT; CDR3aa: CASSSDRSSGKLFF
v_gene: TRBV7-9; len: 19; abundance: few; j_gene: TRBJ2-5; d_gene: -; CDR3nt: TGTGCCAGCAGCGATCCTAACAACGGGGCCAAGGGGTGGGGGGAGACCCAGTACTTC; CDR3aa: CASSDPNNGAKGWGETQYF
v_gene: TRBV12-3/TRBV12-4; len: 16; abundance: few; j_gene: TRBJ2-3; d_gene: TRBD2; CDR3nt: TGTGCCAGCAGTCCGACTAGCGGGAGTAGTAGGGATACGCAGTATTTT; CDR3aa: CASSPTSGSSRDTQYF
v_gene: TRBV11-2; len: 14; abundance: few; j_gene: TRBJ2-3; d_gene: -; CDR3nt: TGTGCCAGCAGCTTTCCGCTAATTGAAGATACGCAGTATTTT; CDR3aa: CASSFPLIEDTQYF
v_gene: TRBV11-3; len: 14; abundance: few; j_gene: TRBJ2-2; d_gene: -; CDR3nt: TGTGCCAGCAGCTCCTGGGGACTCACCGGGGAGCTGTTTTTT; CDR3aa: CASSSWGLTGELFF
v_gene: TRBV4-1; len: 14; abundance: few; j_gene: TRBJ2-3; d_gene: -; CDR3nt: TGCGCCAGCAGACAGCAGGGCAGCACAGATACGCAGTATTTT; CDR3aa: CASRQQGSTDTQYF
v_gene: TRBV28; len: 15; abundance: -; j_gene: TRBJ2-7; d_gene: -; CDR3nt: TGTGCCAGCAGTTTCCTTGCGATAGCGGCGCCCGAGCAGTACTTC; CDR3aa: CASSFLAIAAPEQYF
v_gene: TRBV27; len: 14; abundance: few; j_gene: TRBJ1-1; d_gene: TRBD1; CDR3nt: TGTGCCAGCAGTTGGACAGGGACGAACACTGAAGCTTTCTTT; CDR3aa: CASSWTGTNTEAFF
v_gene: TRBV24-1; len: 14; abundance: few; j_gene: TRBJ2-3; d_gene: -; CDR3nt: TGTGCCACTTCAGAGGGTTTCTCGGCAGATACGCAGTATTTT; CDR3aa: CATSEGFSADTQYF
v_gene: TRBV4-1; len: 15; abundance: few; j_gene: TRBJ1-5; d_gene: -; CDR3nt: TGCGCCAGCAGCCAAGTTTTATTTAGCAATCAGCCCCAGCATTTT; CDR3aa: CASSQVLFSNQPQHF
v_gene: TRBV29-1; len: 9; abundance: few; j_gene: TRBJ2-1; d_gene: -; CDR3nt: TGCAGCGTTGGTTATGAGCAGTTCTTC; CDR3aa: CSVGYEQFF
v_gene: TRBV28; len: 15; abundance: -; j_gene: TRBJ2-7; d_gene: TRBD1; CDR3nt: TGTGCCAGCAGTTTCGGGGACAGCCATATCTACGAGCAGTGCTTC; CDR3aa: CASSFGDSHIYEQCF
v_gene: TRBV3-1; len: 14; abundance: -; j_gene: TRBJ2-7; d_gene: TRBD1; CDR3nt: TGTGCCAGCAGCCAGATTGGGACAGTCTACGAGCAGTACTTC; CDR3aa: CASSQIGTVYEQYF